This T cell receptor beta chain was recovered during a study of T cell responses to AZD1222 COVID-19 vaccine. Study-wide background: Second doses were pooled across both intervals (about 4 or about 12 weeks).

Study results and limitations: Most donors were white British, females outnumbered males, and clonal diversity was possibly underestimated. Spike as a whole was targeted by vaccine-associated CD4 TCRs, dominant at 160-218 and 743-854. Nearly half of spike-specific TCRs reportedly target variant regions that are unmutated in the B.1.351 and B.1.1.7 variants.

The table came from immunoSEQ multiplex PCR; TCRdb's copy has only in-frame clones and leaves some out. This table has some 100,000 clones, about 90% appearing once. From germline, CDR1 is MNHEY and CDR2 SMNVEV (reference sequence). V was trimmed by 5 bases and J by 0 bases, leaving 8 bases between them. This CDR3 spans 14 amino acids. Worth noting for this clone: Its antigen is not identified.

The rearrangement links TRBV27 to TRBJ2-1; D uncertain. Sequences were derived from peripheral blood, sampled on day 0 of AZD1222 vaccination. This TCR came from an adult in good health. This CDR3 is CASSSGSSYNEQFF. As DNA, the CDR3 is TGTGCCAGCAGTAGTGGAAGCTCCTACAATGAGCAGTTCTTC.